Each of the 15 T cell receptor beta chains below was sequenced from the same sample in a study of T cells in Graves' hyperthyroidism and ophthalmopathy. Regions amplified from RNA transcripts were the TCR beta CDR3 regions. Initially, a first-round RT-PCR of the TCR CDR3 employed the HTBI primer set. TCRdb reprocessed the multiplex PCR reads with MiXCR, giving one entry per CDR3 protein. Of roughly 660,000 distinct CDR3 sequences in the sample, roughly a sixth were seen once. The sample was blood. These receptors originate from a man aged 50 to 59 with Graves' hyperthyroidism.

The genes are TRBV29-1 and TRBJ1-2; 9 nucleotides align to TRBD1. Looked up from germline, CDR1 is SQVTM and CDR2 is ANQGSEA. Unmatched junction bases numbered 8, after V lost 6 bases and J lost 6 bases. The CDR3 has 13 residues. As DNA, the CDR3 is TGCAGCGTGTCCTTGGGACAGGGCGATGGCTACACCTTC. It is translated as CSVSLGQGDGYTF.

The table lists this clonotype with many counts. The rearrangement joins TRBV12-5 to TRBJ2-1, with D perhaps being TRBD1 or TRBD2 (5 bases each). The CDR3 runs 16 residues. V lost 2 bases, J lost 9 bases, and 20 bases lay in between. The germline CDR1 and CDR2 sequences are LGHNT and FRNRAP. CDR3 coding DNA: TGTGCTAGTGGTTTGACGTCCGGGGCCCTTGGAAGTGAGCAGTTCTTC. This sequence encodes CASGLTSGALGSEQFF.

The chain has TRBV3-1 and TRBJ2-1; 7 positions match TRBD1. CDR1 and CDR2 (germline): LGHDT, YNNKEL (reference sequence). The CDR3 has 17 residues. V trimming: 3 bases; J trimming: 5 bases; junction bases outside the gene matches: 13. CDR3: CASSQGKRTGVHNEQFF. The CDR3, as DNA: TGTGCCAGCAGCCAGGGGAAGCGCACAGGGGTTCACAATGAGCAGTTCTTC.

This clonotype was counted many times. The chain combines TRBV5-8 with TRBJ2-1; D is uncertain. Germline V lookup: CDR1 SGHTS, CDR2 YDEGEE. Trimming shortened V by 4 bases and J by 5 bases, and 7 bases separated the two germline ends. The CDR3 runs 12 residues. CDR3 sequence reads: CASSRRNNEQFF. The CDR3 bases are TGTGCCAGCAGCCGACGAAACAATGAGCAGTTCTTC. Drawing the rest from reference TRBV5-8 and TRBJ2-1, the complete variable domain is EAGVTQSPTHLIKTRGQQATLRCSPISGHTSVYWYQQALGLGLQFLLWYDEGEERNRGNFPPRFSGRQFPNYSSELNVNALELEDSALYLCASSRRNNEQFFGPGTRLTVL.

Many counts were recorded for this clonotype. The junction and the germline gene differ at one end; a read error may be behind it. The chain joins TRBV3-1 to TRBJ2-7; no reliable D call. Germline CDR1 LGHDT, CDR2 YNNKEL (reference sequence). The CDR3 has 14 amino acids. The chain's CDR3 is CASSQDIVSNEQYF. CDR3 nucleotide sequence: TGTGCCAGCAGCCAAGATATCGTCTCCAACGAGCAGTACTTC.

This clonotype has only a few counts. The chain has TRBV29-1 and TRBJ2-1; D is uncertain. CDR1 SQVTM and CDR2 ANQGSEA come from the germline V gene. The CDR3 consists of 14 residues. V lost 3 bases, J lost 4 bases, and 13 bases lay in between. Here the CDR3 reads CSVDVAVLYNEQFF. Written as DNA, the CDR3 is TGCAGCGTTGACGTGGCGGTCCTATACAATGAGCAGTTCTTC.

This clonotype came up many times. The chain links TRBV12-3 or TRBV12-4 to TRBJ1-5; 7 bases align to TRBD1. CDR3 length: 14 residues. V shed 2 bases, J shed 4 bases, and the junction held 2 bases outside the gene matches. The CDR3 bases are TGTGCCAGCAGTTTACACAGGGGAAATCAGCCCCAGCATTTT. Its protein product is CASSLHRGNQPQHF.

The chain links TRBV19 to TRBJ1-5, with unresolved D. Between the trimmed V and J ends, which lost 7 bases and 0 bases, there was a span of 13 bases. CDR1 is LNHDA, CDR2 SQIVND, per germline (reference sequence). The CDR3 runs to 15 residues. In DNA form, the CDR3 reads TGTGCCAGTAACGCAGAGGATTATAGCAATCAGCCCCAGCATTTT. This codes for CASNAEDYSNQPQHF. Filled out from reference TRBV19 and TRBJ1-5, the complete variable domain reads DGGITQSPKYLFRKEGQNVTLSCEQNLNHDAMYWYRQDPGQGLRLIYYSQIVNDFQKGDIAEGYSVSREKKESFPLTVTSAQKNPTAFYLCASNAEDYSNQPQHFGDGTRLSIL.

This clonotype was recorded at least ten times. V gene TRBV2 combines with J gene TRBJ2-1; 12 bases map to TRBD2. The CDR3 sequence is 15 residues long. Germline CDR1 is SNHLY and CDR2 is FYNNEI. V lost 6 bases, J lost 9 bases, and 9 bases stayed unmatched. The CDR3 sequence: CASRHGLAGKAEQFF. CDR3 sequence (DNA): TGTGCCAGCAGGCACGGACTAGCGGGAAAGGCTGAGCAGTTCTTC.

This clonotype was counted a few times. This sequence joins TRBV3-1 and TRBJ2-2, with a weak D call TRBD2 (6 bases). The CDR3 runs to 18 residues. V was trimmed by 2 bases and J by 0 bases, leaving 16 bases between them. Germline loops: CDR1 LGHDT, CDR2 YNNKEL (reference sequence). The CDR3 sequence: CASSQLASGQTNTGELFF. CDR3 nucleotides: TGTGCCAGCAGCCAATTAGCGAGCGGGCAAACGAACACCGGGGAGCTGTTTTTT.

This clonotype was picked up many times. The chain carries TRBV7-2 and TRBJ1-1; possibly TRBD1 for D (5 bases). The CDR3 length is 15 residues. With 1 base removed from V and 7 bases from J, the gap between germline ends came to 16 bases. CDR1 and CDR2 (germline): SGHTA, FQGNSA. CDR3 sequence (DNA): TGTGCCAGCAGCTTAGGGGGCAGCCTACACAATGAAGCTTTCTTT. This codes for CASSLGGSLHNEAFF.

In the case of this clonotype: A much larger clonotype is one base distant, so this may be a read error. The chain uses TRBV27 and TRBJ2-7; the match to TRBD2 covers 9 bases. This CDR3 comprises 12 residues. The germline V gene has CDR1 MNHEY and CDR2 SMNVEV (reference sequence). V lost 11 bases and J lost 5; bases outside the gene matches: 7. The CDR3 protein is CAAGTSLHEQYF. The CDR3 nucleotides are TGTGCCGCTGGGACTAGCCTGCACGAGCAGTACTTC.

There are many counts of this clonotype. V is TRBV7-9 and J is TRBJ2-1, with TRBD1 as a possible D gene (6 bases). The V gene lost 4 bases and the J gene lost 2 bases, with 15 bases spanning the gap. Germline-derived CDR1 and CDR2 are SEHNR and FQNEAQ (reference sequence). CDR3 length: 16 residues. For the CDR3, the DNA is TGTGCCAGCAGCTGGGGGACCGGGACACCCTACAATGAGCAGTTCTTC. It translates to CASSWGTGTPYNEQFF.

This CDR3 reads CASSLVGDSYNEQFF. In nucleotides, the CDR3 is TGCGCCAGCAGCTTGGTCGGGGACTCATACAATGAGCAGTTCTTC. This chain uses TRBV5-1 with TRBJ2-1; D possibly corresponds to TRBD2 (6 bases). The CDR3 is 15 amino acids. Trimming took 0 bases from V and 4 from J, leaving 11 bases between them. CDR1 is SGHRS and CDR2 is YFSETQ in the germline V gene.

This clonotype occurred many times. The chain uses TRBV28 and TRBJ2-3; D possibly corresponds to TRBD2 (6 bases). V lost 5 bases to trimming and J lost 2 bases, with 8 bases between them. Germline V CDR1 and CDR2: MDHEN, SYDVKM. This CDR3 has 13 residues. CDR3 sequence (DNA): TGTGCCAGCAGTGGACTAAACACAGATACGCAGTATTTT. Protein sequence: CASSGLNTDTQYF.